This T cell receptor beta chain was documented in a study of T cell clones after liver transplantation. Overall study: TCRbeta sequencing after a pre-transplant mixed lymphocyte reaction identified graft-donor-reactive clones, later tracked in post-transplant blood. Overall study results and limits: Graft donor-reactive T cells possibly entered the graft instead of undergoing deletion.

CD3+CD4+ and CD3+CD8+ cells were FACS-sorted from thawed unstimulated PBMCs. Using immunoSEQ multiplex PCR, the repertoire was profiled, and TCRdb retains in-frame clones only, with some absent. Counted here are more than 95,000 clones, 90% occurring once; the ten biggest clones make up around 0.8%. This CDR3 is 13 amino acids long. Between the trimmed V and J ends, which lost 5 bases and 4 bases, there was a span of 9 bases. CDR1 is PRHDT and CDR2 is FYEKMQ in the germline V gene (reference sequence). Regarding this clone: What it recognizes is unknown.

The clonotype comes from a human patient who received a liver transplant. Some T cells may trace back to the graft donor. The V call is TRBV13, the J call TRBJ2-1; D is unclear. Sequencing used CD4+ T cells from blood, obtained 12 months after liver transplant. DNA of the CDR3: TGTGCCAGCAGCCAGCAGGATTACAATGAGCAGTTCTTC. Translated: CASSQQDYNEQFF.